A selection of T cell receptor beta chains follows, all from one sample in a study of neoadjuvant nivolumab and ipilimumab in lung cancer. Sequencing used immunoSEQ multiplex PCR; TCRdb keeps in-frame clones, though not all of them. The repertoire includes 24,000 or so clones, approximately 84% of them detected once, and less than 7% sits in the top ten. This specimen was peripheral blood, taken before neoadjuvant nivolumab, alone or with ipilimumab. These receptor sequences come from an adult with non-small cell lung cancer. Each CDR3 is given with its conserved first and last residue.

cdr3_length j_call v_call cdr3_aa
15 TRBJ1-1 TRBV6-1 CASSEGRGLNTEAFF
16 TRBJ2-7 TRBV7-9 CASSLAGTGGPYEQYF
15 TRBJ2-7 TRBV5-1 CASSLGQARAYEQYF
14 TRBJ1-2 TRBV28 CASSSDRGIYGYTF
14 TRBJ2-3 TRBV29-1 CSGGGGVGTDTQYF
16 TRBJ2-2 TRBV27 CASSLLAGRNTGELFF
17 TRBJ2-6 TRBV2 CASREGTGVSGANVLTF
15 TRBJ1-2 TRBV7-8 CASSLVTGANYGYTF
15 TRBJ2-2 TRBV7-8 CASSLTLTGPGELFF
15 TRBJ1-2 TRBV7-9 CASSTGLPGGYGYTF
11 TRBJ2-7 TRBV29-1 CSVGQLYEQYF
17 TRBJ2-5 TRBV4-2 CASSQGGTIAGGETQYF
11 TRBJ2-1 TRBV7-9 CASSSPYRQFF
12 TRBJ2-1 TRBV29-1 CSVTSGGNEQFF
15 TRBJ2-2 TRBV2 CASSDGGAGTGELFF
15 TRBJ2-7 TRBV18 CASSPRGQGAYEQYF
15 TRBJ2-2 TRBV13 CASSLGAGGTGELFF
12 TRBJ1-2 TRBV5-6 CASSSGPGGYTF
13 TRBJ2-7 TRBV14 CASSQNKRNEQYF
14 TRBJ2-7 TRBV7-2 CASTSLGGENQQYF
13 TRBJ1-2 TRBV19 CASSRDRKYGYTF
15 TRBJ1-6 TRBV4-1 CASSQGGTALSPLHF
13 TRBJ1-1 TRBV6-5 CASALGADLGAFF
15 TRBJ1-1 TRBV7-2 CASSLEGTRNTEAFF
15 TRBJ1-6 TRBV4-2 CASSQDPGGYSPLHF
15 TRBJ1-2 TRBV6-5 CASSYSDDRPLSYTF
14 TRBJ1-1 TRBV5-4 CASSRQGMNTEAFF
15 TRBJ2-7 TRBV10-3 CAISEGDRGDYEQYF
13 TRBJ2-7 TRBV5-6 CASMRLAGGVQYF
16 TRBJ1-5 TRBV27 CASSSLSGRPNQPQHF
14 TRBJ2-7 TRBV5-1 CASSLGPQSYEQYF
11 TRBJ2-7 TRBV20-1 CSARGDYEQYF
15 TRBJ1-3 TRBV6-1 CASSSDSYSGNTIYF